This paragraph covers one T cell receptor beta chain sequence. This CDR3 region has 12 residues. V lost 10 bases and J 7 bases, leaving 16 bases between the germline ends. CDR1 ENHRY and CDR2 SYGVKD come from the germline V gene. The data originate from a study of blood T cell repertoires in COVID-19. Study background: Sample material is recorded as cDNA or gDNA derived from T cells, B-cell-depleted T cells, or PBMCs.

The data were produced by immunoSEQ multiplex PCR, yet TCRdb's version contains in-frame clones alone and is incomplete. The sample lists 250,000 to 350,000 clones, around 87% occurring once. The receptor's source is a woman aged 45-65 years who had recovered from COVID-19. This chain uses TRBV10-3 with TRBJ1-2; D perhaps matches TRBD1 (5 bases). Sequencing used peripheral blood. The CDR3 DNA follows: TGTGCCACCGCGGGGGGGGGTGTTGGCTACACCTTC. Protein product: CATAGGGVGYTF.